This T cell receptor (beta chain) was obtained from a study of T cells in Graves' hyperthyroidism and ophthalmopathy. Amplification targeted TCR beta CDR3 regions from RNA transcripts. Using the HTBI primer set, a first-round RT-PCR was run on the TCR CDR3. In TCRdb, the multiplex PCR reads were re-called with MiXCR into one record per CDR3 protein. The sample lists about 98,000 distinct CDR3 sequences, 35% to 50% seen once, with about a tenth in the top ten. Germline CDR1 reads LGHDT; CDR2 reads YNNKEL (reference sequence). V dropped 2 bases and J dropped 2 bases, with 10 bases sitting between them. The CDR3 consists of 15 residues. This clonotype has a count of ten or more. Thyroid ultrasound and orbital computed tomography, with clinical symptoms and serum thyroxine and TRAb, informed diagnoses.

This sequence joins TRBV3-1 and TRBJ1-5, with D maybe TRBD1 (5 bases). The sequence came from a woman aged 30 to 39 with Graves' hyperthyroidism. The material sequenced was peripheral blood or thyroid tissue (not recorded which). The CDR3 is CASSQRGSGNQPQHF. CDR3 nucleotides: TGTGCCAGCAGCCAACGGGGGTCAGGCAATCAGCCCCAGCATTTT.